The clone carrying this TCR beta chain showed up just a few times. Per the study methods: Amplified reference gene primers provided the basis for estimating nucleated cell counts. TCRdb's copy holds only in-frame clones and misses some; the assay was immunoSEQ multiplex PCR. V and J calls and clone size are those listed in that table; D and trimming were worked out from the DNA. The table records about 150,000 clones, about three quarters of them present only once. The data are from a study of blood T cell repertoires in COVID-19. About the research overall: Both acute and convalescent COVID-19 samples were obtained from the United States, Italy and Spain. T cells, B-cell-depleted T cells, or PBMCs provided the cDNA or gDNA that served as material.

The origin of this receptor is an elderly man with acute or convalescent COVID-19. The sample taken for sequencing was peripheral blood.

The CDR3 sequence: CASRVDRGRVYTEAFF. The CDR3 coding sequence is TGTGCCAGCAGAGTCGACAGGGGGCGCGTGTACACTGAAGCTTTCTTT. This chain joins TRBV2 and TRBJ1-1, with 10 bases fitting TRBD1. This CDR3 is 16 amino acids long. CDR1 is SNHLY, CDR2 FYNNEI, per germline. J was trimmed by 3 bases and V by 6 bases; bases with no gene match: 10.